A single sample is the source of the 7 T cell receptor beta chains below, sequenced in a study of T cells in narcolepsy (dated by TCRdb to the late 2010s). Libraries were constructed by the immunoSEQ multiplex PCR assay. TCRdb limited this immuneACCESS table to in-frame rearrangements with V and J called. A share of clones is missing; checked studies link under half to unresolved V genes, and the rest is unexplained. Present in this sample are about 27,000 clones, roughly 74% of which were seen just once. 3% to 3.5% of the sample belongs to the ten largest clones. The specimen sequenced was CD45RA- memory CD4+ T cells from PBMCs. The cell subset or site label corresponds to: memory T cells sorted ex vivo from peripheral blood. The source of these receptors is a human donor with narcolepsy.

The rearrangement uses TRBV27 and TRBJ2-2; D is undetermined. Germline-derived CDR1 and CDR2 are MNHEY and SMNVEV (reference sequence). CDR3 length: 13 amino acids. With 10 bases removed from V and 2 bases from J, the gap between germline ends came to 11 bases. CDR3 nucleotide sequence: TGTGCCATTTCCGGGTCCAACACCGGGGAGCTGTTTTTT. It yields the protein CAISGSNTGELFF.

The V call is TRBV18, the J call TRBJ2-6; 8 positions match TRBD1. In germline, CDR1 is KGHSH, CDR2 LQKENI. This CDR3 comprises 18 residues. V dropped 1 base and J dropped 4; count of bases not matched to a gene: 9. The CDR3 bases are TGTGCCAGCTCACCACTACCAGGGACAGGATGGGGGGCCAACGTCCTGACTTTC. It is translated as CASSPLPGTGWGANVLTF.

The rearrangement links TRBV5-4 to TRBJ1-2, with D hard to call. Per the germline V gene, CDR1 is SGHNT and CDR2 is YYREEE (reference sequence). The CDR3 is 14 amino acids. The V end lost 2 bases, the J end lost 7 bases, and 15 bases lay between the germline ends. CDR3 nucleotides: TGTGCCAGCAGCTTACGGACGTTTACTGGTGGCTACACCTTC. Protein product: CASSLRTFTGGYTF.

The chain is built from TRBV2 and TRBJ2-3; a possible D gene is TRBD2 (5 bases). The CDR3 extends over 15 amino acids. The germline V gene encodes CDR1 SNHLY and CDR2 FYNNEI. Trimming pared 4 bases from V and 0 bases from J, leaving 11 bases between. CDR3 DNA: TGTGCCAGCAGTGTAAACGGGGAAAGCACAGATACGCAGTATTTT. As protein: CASSVNGESTDTQYF. The full variable domain, in which reference TRBV2 and TRBJ2-3 provide the parts outside the CDR3, is EPEVTQTPSHQVTQMGQEVILRCVPISNHLYFYWYRQILGQKVEFLVSFYNNEISEKSEIFDDQFSVERPDGSNFTLKIRSTKLEDSAMYFCASSVNGESTDTQYFGPGTRLTVL.

The chain joins TRBV4-2 to TRBJ1-2, with D maybe TRBD1 (5 bases). The germline CDR1 and CDR2 sequences are LGHNA and YNFKEQ. The CDR3 has 15 amino acids. Trimming removed 0 bases from V and 4 bases from J, with 12 bases in between. The CDR3 DNA reads as TGTGCCAGCAGCCAAGACAGGGCAGGGCCCTATGGCTACACCTTC. It codes for CASSQDRAGPYGYTF.

The chain links TRBV6-1 to TRBJ1-1; D may be TRBD1 (6 bases). The CDR3 is 13 residues long. Looked up from germline, CDR1 is MNHNS and CDR2 is SASEGT. Deletions cut 8 bases from V and 3 bases from J, with 13 bases between. CDR3 region: CASPEGGYTEAFF. In DNA, the CDR3 is TGTGCCAGCCCCGAAGGGGGTTACACTGAAGCTTTCTTT.

This chain uses TRBV29-1 with TRBJ2-5; tentative D call: TRBD2 (7 bases). V dropped 7 bases and J dropped 2 bases, with 14 bases sitting between them. CDR3 length equals 13 residues. CDR1 SQVTM and CDR2 ANQGSEA come from the germline V gene. The CDR3 DNA follows: TGCAGCGAAGGTGCGGGGGCACAAGAGACCCAGTACTTC. Protein: CSEGAGAQETQYF.